The entry that follows covers one TCR beta chain sequence. Its antigen remains unknown. This CDR3 is built from 14 residues. Germline values: CDR1 SEHNR, CDR2 FQNEAQ (reference sequence). Losses at the gene ends were 5 bases for V and 5 bases for J; bases not matched to a gene: 8. TCRdb recomputed calls from the reads with MiXCR, one row per CDR3 protein. The sample contains some 800,000 distinct CDR3 sequences, roughly 33% of which appear only once. The data are from a study of T cell repertoires in cytomegalovirus infection. Study-wide results and limits: HLA-C-restricted CMV clonotypes gave the most frequent clonotype in two of eight donors.

Sequences were derived from cultured CD8+ T cells from PBMCs, sampled from culture after CMV antigen stimulation. The TCR sequence derives from a human donor in good health (CMV status not recorded). Some clones in this sample may be carry-over from other donors' samples. The chain uses TRBV7-9 and TRBJ1-2, with 7 bases that match TRBD1. The CDR3 loop reads CASSSRDSLYGYTF. The CDR3 bases are TGTGCCAGCAGCAGCCGGGACAGTCTATATGGCTACACCTTC.